This T cell receptor beta chain was identified in a study of T cell repertoires and Cas9 in healthy adults. Study overall: SpCas9-reactive CD4 and CD8 T cells were characterized for potency, cytotoxicity and lineage.

Findings of the study overall: SpCas9-reactive effector T cells were reportedly restrained in vitro by SpCas9-reactive regulatory T cells.

This clone was observed a single time. Its target is unknown. The method was immunoSEQ multiplex PCR; TCRdb's version includes in-frame clones alone and lacks a portion of them. The data contain approximately 15,000 clones, around 90% of them seen just once; the ten biggest clones take up around 2%. Between the trimmed V and J ends, which lost 5 bases and 5 bases, there was a span of 15 bases. The CDR3 is 14 amino acids. In germline, CDR1 is WNHNN, CDR2 SYGVQD (reference sequence). The clonotype comes from a human donor in good health. Sequenced input: Tregs (CD4+, CD25+, CD127-, CD137-, CD154-) from PBMCs; culture status not recorded. This chain joins TRBV10-1 and TRBJ2-5; D is tentatively TRBD1 or TRBD2 (5 bases each). CDR3 in DNA: TGCGCCAGCAGTAGGTCGGGGCATTGGGAGACCCAGTACTTC. Encoded protein: CASSRSGHWETQYF.